This T cell receptor beta chain was sequenced during a study of blood T cells in healthy people across ages. The CDR3 spans 17 residues. The second PCR ran roughly 6 to 11 cycles with a sample-barcoded 5' primer and J-beta primers. TCRdb re-called the 5' RACE reads with MiXCR, one entry per CDR3 protein. The data contain 600,000 to 1,000,000 distinct CDR3 sequences, around 25% of them singletons. The same specimen was also included in a second study, on T cells of mothers and their children.

Sample: blood. The J gene is TRBJ1-6, the V gene TRBV21-1; TRBD1 is the table's D call and was not checked against the DNA. TRBV21-1 is an annotated pseudogene. The receptor's source is a boy aged 5-17 years in good health. CDR3 protein: CASNKGLGQAETTPLHF. The CDR3, as DNA: TGTGCCAGCAACAAAGGCCTGGGACAGGCGGAAACAACACCCCTCCACTTT.